Listed below are T cell receptor beta chains from one sample, sequenced in a study of T cell responses to AZD1222 COVID-19 vaccine. TCRdb keeps only in-frame clones here, not all; method: immunoSEQ multiplex PCR. The sample includes 140,000 to 150,000 clones, under 95% of them seen just once. Specimen: peripheral blood, collected on day 0 of AZD1222 vaccination. The origin of the receptors is an adult in good health. Both conserved end residues are part of each CDR3. Fields, in order: CDR3 DNA, CDR3 protein, J gene, clone size, D gene, V gene. The D gene is left open where the match is weak. The size field is filled for only some rows; it gives once, few, many or a size class.

TGTGCCAGCAGCTCGAGGAGACAGAACTCTGGAAACACCATATATTTT | CASSSRRQNSGNTIYF | TRBJ1-3 | . | . | TRBV7-9
TGTGCCAGCAATGGACAGGGGGGGTTAGGTGGCTACACCTTC | CASNGQGGLGGYTF | TRBJ1-2 | few | TRBD1 | TRBV6-5
TGCAGCGTTGTTGGCGGGATTCGGTACAATGAGCAGTTCTTC | CSVVGGIRYNEQFF | TRBJ2-1 | . | . | TRBV29-1
TGTGCCAGCAGTGAGGGGCATGGCTCCTACAATGAGCAGTTCTTC | CASSEGHGSYNEQFF | TRBJ2-1 | few | . | TRBV2
TGTGCCAGCAGCGTCAGGCCGGGAGGAGACACAGATACGCAGTATTTT | CASSVRPGGDTDTQYF | TRBJ2-3 | . | TRBD2 | TRBV9
TGTGCCAGCAGTCGAGATCGGACAGGCCTGACGGATACGCAGTATTTT | CASSRDRTGLTDTQYF | TRBJ2-3 | . | TRBD1 | TRBV11-2
TGCAGCGTTGCAAGGCAGGGGGCTCAGGACACCATATATTTT | CSVARQGAQDTIYF | TRBJ1-3 | . | TRBD1 | TRBV29-1
TGTGCCAGCCGCCTCGGGGGAAAACTGTTTTTT | CASRLGGKLFF | TRBJ1-4 | . | . | TRBV25-1
TGTGCCAGCAGCGCAAGTGAGAAAGAGACCCAGTACTTC | CASSASEKETQYF | TRBJ2-5 | . | . | TRBV9
TGCAGCGTTTGGAAGAATCTGAACACTGAAGCTTTCTTT | CSVWKNLNTEAFF | TRBJ1-1 | . | . | TRBV29-1
TGTGCCAGCAGTTTTGCGGGAGCTGGCGAGCAGTACTTC | CASSFAGAGEQYF | TRBJ2-7 | . | TRBD2 | TRBV2
TGCGCCAGCAGCCAACCGGGACAGGGAGGAAATTCACCCCTCCACTTT | CASSQPGQGGNSPLHF | TRBJ1-6 | once | TRBD1 | TRBV4-1
TGTGCCAGCAGGGACGGGACAGTCCCTACTGAAGCTTTCTTT | CASRDGTVPTEAFF | TRBJ1-1 | . | TRBD1 | TRBV6-5
TGTGCCAGCAGCTCCCAGGACAGGGTATGGAGCACAGATACGCAGTATTTT | CASSSQDRVWSTDTQYF | TRBJ2-3 | . | TRBD1 | TRBV7-2
TGTGCCAGCAGCAAAGGGGTTCCCGAAAGTAATGAGCAGTTCTTC | CASSKGVPESNEQFF | TRBJ2-1 | . | . | TRBV11-3
TGTGCCAGCAGCGTGCCGGGACAGGGGGCGCGGGGTACTGAAGCTTTCTTT | CASSVPGQGARGTEAFF | TRBJ1-1 | . | TRBD1 | TRBV7-2
TGTGCCAGCAGCTTAGTAGACGGGAACACTGAAGCTTTCTTT | CASSLVDGNTEAFF | TRBJ1-1 | . | . | TRBV7-3
TGTGCCAGCAGCTTATGGCATCATCAGCCCCAGCATTTT | CASSLWHHQPQHF | TRBJ1-5 | . | . | TRBV3-1/TRBV3-2
TGTGCCAGCTCACCTATGGACAGCTATGGCTACACCTTC | CASSPMDSYGYTF | TRBJ1-2 | . | . | TRBV18
TGCAGCGTTGCCAGGGGCTCTGCAACTAATGAAAAACTGTTTTTT | CSVARGSATNEKLFF | TRBJ1-4 | . | . | TRBV29-1
TGTGCTAGTGGAGCCCGAGGGGGGGAGACCCAGTACTTC | CASGARGGETQYF | TRBJ2-5 | . | . | TRBV12-5
TGCGCCAGCGCCTCAAGGGGGGAAAAGACCCAGTACTTC | CASASRGEKTQYF | TRBJ2-5 | . | . | TRBV5-1
TGTGCCAGCAAGCTGGACTATGGCTACACCTTC | CASKLDYGYTF | TRBJ1-2 | . | . | TRBV11-2
TGTGCCAGCAGTCCTCAAGCCGCCTCCTACGAGCAGTACTTC | CASSPQAASYEQYF | TRBJ2-7 | once | . | TRBV28
TGTGCCAGCTCGCCTGGACAGGGGGAACAGCCCCAGCATTTT | CASSPGQGEQPQHF | TRBJ1-5 | . | TRBD1 | TRBV18
TGCAGCGTTATCTTCGGGGCCTCCTACAATGAGCAGTTCTTC | CSVIFGASYNEQFF | TRBJ2-1 | . | . | TRBV29-1
TGTGCCGCCCGCGGGGATTTAAATCAGCCCCAGCATTTT | CAARGDLNQPQHF | TRBJ1-5 | . | . | TRBV10-3
TGTGCCAGCAGTTTTTTGGGACAGGGCCCCTACGAGCAGTACTTC | CASSFLGQGPYEQYF | TRBJ2-7 | . | TRBD1 | TRBV28
TGCAGCGTCAGGCCGATGAACACTGAAGCTTTCTTT | CSVRPMNTEAFF | TRBJ1-1 | . | . | TRBV29-1
TGTGCCAGCAGGACCGATAATTCACCCCTCCACTTT | CASRTDNSPLHF | TRBJ1-6 | . | . | TRBV6-5
TGCGCCAGCAGCTTGGACCATAATTCACCCCTCCACTTT | CASSLDHNSPLHF | TRBJ1-6 | . | . | TRBV5-1
TGTGCCAGCAGCTTAGCCCGGGACAGGGTAAAATACAATGAGCAGTTCTTC | CASSLARDRVKYNEQFF | TRBJ2-1 | . | TRBD1 | TRBV7-6
TGTGCCAGCAGCCAAGGGCGGGGAGGACACAATGAGCAGTTCTTC | CASSQGRGGHNEQFF | TRBJ2-1 | . | . | TRBV14
TGTGCCAGTAGTATCGGGGGGAACACTGAAGCTTTCTTT | CASSIGGNTEAFF | TRBJ1-1 | . | . | TRBV19
TGTGCCAGCAGTTTTCGGTCACCCCTCCACTTT | CASSFRSPLHF | TRBJ1-6 | once | . | TRBV28